The 21 T cell receptor beta chains in this list originate from one sample, sequenced in a study of tumor and adjacent non-tumor tissue in lung cancer. The library came from three nested PCR rounds adapted from ARM-PCR protocols. TCRdb re-analysed the multiplex PCR reads in MiXCR, keeping a single row per CDR3 protein. This table holds around 99,000 distinct CDR3 sequences, about 61% found once. RNA was extracted from bulk tissue without any cell sorting. More than 3 cm separated this lung sample from the edge of the tumor. Material: distant non-tumor lung tissue. The receptors come from a man in his 60s with non-small cell lung cancer.

As regards this clonotype: A much larger clone differs by one base, so this may be a read error. The genes are TRBV5-1 and TRBJ1-4; D unresolved. The CDR3 runs 16 residues. Germline CDR1 reads SGHRS; CDR2 reads YFSETQ. CDR3 region: CASSRSRLTTNEKQFF. The DNA for the CDR3 is TGCGCCAGCAGCCGGTCCCGACTAACAACTAATGAAAAACAGTTTTTT.

The chain employs TRBV6-2 or TRBV6-3 and TRBJ2-1, with D possibly TRBD2 on 6 matching bases. The germline gives CDR1 MNHEY, CDR2 SVGEGT. V lost 6 bases, J lost 11 bases, and 26 bases lay in between. This CDR3 has 16 residues. CDR3 loop: CASSHRTNGTTAKQFF. CDR3 sequence (DNA): TGTGCCAGCAGCCACCGGACTAACGGGACCACCGCCAAGCAGTTCTTC.

This clonotype turned up a few times. The rearrangement joins TRBV28 to TRBJ2-7, with 7 bases lining up with TRBD1. The CDR3 contains 13 residues. V was pared by 6 bases and J by 3 bases, with 5 bases of the junction left unmatched. Germline loops: CDR1 MDHEN, CDR2 SYDVKM. The CDR3 loop is CASRSTGVYEQYF. DNA of the CDR3: TGTGCCAGCAGGTCAACAGGGGTCTACGAGCAGTACTTC.

This clonotype was recorded only once. This CDR3 is missing its conserved last phenylalanine or tryptophan, likely due to a read error. This sequence joins TRBV4-1 and TRBJ1-4; 10 bases are a match to TRBD1. Germline V gives CDR1 MGHRA, CDR2 YSYEKL. The CDR3 runs to 17 residues. V lost 5 bases and J lost 0; bases outside the gene matches: 6. CDR3 region: CASSKGQGVTTNEKLFS. The DNA of the CDR3 is TGCGCCAGCAGCAAAGGACAGGGGGTTACAACTAATGAAAAACTGTTTTCT.

With regard to this clonotype: This may be a read error: a much more frequent sequence differs by one nucleotide. V and J are TRBV6-5 and TRBJ2-5; D possibly corresponds to TRBD2 (6 bases). There are 12 residues in the CDR3. V lost 6 bases, J lost 9 bases, and 14 bases lay in between. Germline CDR1 is MNHEY and CDR2 is SVGAGI. The CDR3 coding sequence is TGTGCCAGCAGCCGTCCAAGGGAGGCCCAGTACTTC. Encoded protein: CASSRPREAQYF.

Many counts were recorded for this clonotype. This chain connects TRBV20-1 to TRBJ2-5, with D possibly being TRBD2 (6 bases). The ends were cut back, 3 bases at V and 7 bases at J, with 12 bases in the middle. The CDR3 is made up of 12 amino acids. Per the germline V gene, CDR1 is DFQATT and CDR2 is SNEGSKA (reference sequence). CDR3 region: CSARGGIGTQYF. As DNA, the CDR3 is TGCAGTGCTAGGGGGGGTATTGGGACCCAGTACTTC.

This clonotype was observed at least ten times. This chain links TRBV10-3 with TRBJ2-7; D gene uncertain. Deletions cut 0 bases from V and 3 bases from J, with 9 bases between. The CDR3 is 14 amino acids. Per germline, CDR1 ENHRY and CDR2 SYGVKD. The CDR3 DNA reads as TGTGCCATCAGTGAGTCCAGGACCGGCTACGAGCAGTACTTC. Protein sequence: CAISESRTGYEQYF.

This clonotype was recorded many times. The V gene is TRBV11-2, the J gene TRBJ2-3; tentatively, D is TRBD2 (6 bases). CDR1 SGHAT and CDR2 FQNNGV come from the germline V gene. V was pared by 6 bases and J by 2 bases, with 15 bases between. The CDR3 has 15 residues. The CDR3 region has the DNA TGTGCCAGCAGGGGGTTCGCGGGACTCACAGATACGCAGTATTTT. Its translation: CASRGFAGLTDTQYF. The full variable domain, its missing parts supplied by reference TRBV11-2 and TRBJ2-3, is EAGVAQSPRYKIIEKRQSVAFWCNPISGHATLYWYQQILGQGPKLLIQFQNNGVVDDSQLPKDRFSAERLKGVDSTLKIQPAKLEDSAVYLCASRGFAGLTDTQYFGPGTRLTVL.

This clonotype was seen repeatedly, ten times or more. The chain is built from TRBV6-6 and TRBJ2-1, with unresolved D. The CDR3 length is 11 residues. The V and J ends lost 7 bases and 5 bases respectively, with 6 bases between them. The germline V gene has CDR1 MNHNY and CDR2 SVGAGI (reference sequence). CDR3 sequence: CASNLNNEQFF. CDR3 sequence (DNA): TGTGCCAGCAACCTGAACAATGAGCAGTTCTTC.

Of note for this clonotype: One end of the junction varies from germline; a read error may be responsible. The genes are TRBV4-1 and TRBJ1-4, with 8 bases fitting TRBD1. The CDR3 runs 15 residues. Germline lookup yields CDR1 MGHRA and CDR2 YSYEKL. The CDR3, as DNA: TGCGCCAGCAACCAATCGGGACAGGTTAATGAAAAACCGTTTTTT. This gives the protein CASNQSGQVNEKPFF.

J is TRBJ2-1 and V is TRBV11-3; D is unresolved. The germline V gene encodes CDR1 SGHNT and CDR2 YENEEA. V lost 4 bases and J 9 bases, leaving 16 bases between the germline ends. The CDR3 is 14 amino acids. The CDR3 DNA reads as TGTGCCAGCAGCTGGGAAGGATTAGCCATTGAGCAGTTCTTC. Translation gives CASSWEGLAIEQFF.

The CDR3 loop reads CASNDTRSEFQDTQYF. The CDR3 DNA sequence: TGCGCCAGCAATGACACTCGGTCGGAGTTCCAGGATACGCAGTATTTT. This sequence joins TRBV10-1 and TRBJ2-3; D ambiguous. The germline V and J ends were trimmed by 7 bases and 6 bases, with 23 bases remaining between them. The CDR3 covers 16 residues. Germline values: CDR1 WNHNN, CDR2 SYGVQD (reference sequence).

In the case of this clonotype: The conserved final phenylalanine or tryptophan is absent from the CDR3, which likely points to a read error. The chain links TRBV12-5 to TRBJ2-7; 9 bases match TRBD1. Germline lookup yields CDR1 LGHNT and CDR2 FRNRAP. The CDR3 runs to 15 residues. The chain's CDR3 is CTSGPPGTGTYEQYS. CDR3 in DNA: TGTACTAGTGGGCCACCAGGGACAGGGACCTACGAGCAGTACTCC.

This clonotype was observed once. As the CDR3 is not closed by the conserved phenylalanine or tryptophan, this likely results from a read error. The chain employs TRBV29-1 and TRBJ2-1; D not certain. Trimming removed 1 base at V and 0 bases at J, with 10 bases between. Germline V gene sequence: CDR1 SQVTM, CDR2 ANQGSEA. CDR3 length: 15 amino acids. CDR3 DNA sequence: TGCAGCGTTGAAGCTAGACACAGCTCCTACAATGAGCAGTTCTTA. Translated, it gives CSVEARHSSYNEQFL.

With regard to this clonotype: A much bigger clone sits one base away, suggesting this may be a read error. The J gene is TRBJ1-5, the V gene TRBV12-3 or TRBV12-4, with TRBD1 identical over 7 bases. The CDR3 length is 14 residues. The junction had 11 bases not matched to a gene; V was cut back by 11 bases and J by 4 bases. The CDR3 DNA reads as TGTGCCGGCACTTTGACAGGGCCTAATCAGCCCCAGCATTTT. Translating gives CAGTLTGPNQPQHF.

On this clonotype: The junction differs from germline at one of its ends, possibly a read error. This rearrangement joins TRBV11-1 to TRBJ2-3; D call uncertain. Germline-derived CDR1 and CDR2 are SGHAT and FQDESV (reference sequence). CDR3 length: 12 amino acids. CDR3 nucleotide sequence: TGTGACAGCAGCTTTGGGATAGATACGCAGTATTTT. As protein: CDSSFGIDTQYF. The entire variable domain, with the rest obtained from reference TRBV11-1 and TRBJ2-3, is as follows: EAEVAQSPRYKITEKSQAVAFWCDPISGHATLYWYRQILGQGPELLVQFQDESVVDDSQLPKDRFSAERLKGVDSTLKIQPAELGDSAMYLCDSSFGIDTQYFGPGTRLTVL.

The chain links TRBV20-1 to TRBJ1-6; no firm D call. V dropped 1 base and J dropped 16 bases, with 11 bases sitting between them. The length of the CDR3 is 11 residues. Germline V gene lookup returns CDR1 DFQATT and CDR2 SNEGSKA (reference sequence). CDR3 sequence reads: CSARGRMALHF. The CDR3 coding sequence is TGCAGTGCTAGAGGCCGGATGGCGCTCCACTTT.

This rearrangement joins TRBV18 to TRBJ1-6; D not certain. Germline values: CDR1 KGHSH, CDR2 LQKENI. This CDR3 is built from 13 residues. Between the trimmed V and J ends, which lost 0 bases and 10 bases, there was a span of 7 bases. CDR3 sequence: CASSPPGYSPLHF. The CDR3 region has the DNA TGTGCCAGCTCACCACCGGGTTACTCACCCCTCCACTTT.

The chain recombines TRBV29-1 with TRBJ1-1, with no clear D. V lost 0 bases and J lost 0, with 8 bases in between. Per germline, CDR1 SQVTM and CDR2 ANQGSEA. There are 14 residues in the CDR3. The CDR3 region has the DNA TGCAGCGTTGAAGAGGGAGCCATGAACACTGAAGCTTTCTTT. Protein sequence: CSVEEGAMNTEAFF.

This clonotype was detected only a few times. Possible read error: a much larger clone is one base away. This rearrangement joins TRBV12-3 or TRBV12-4 to TRBJ1-3; maybe TRBD1 (5 bases). This CDR3 has 15 residues. The DNA of the CDR3 is TGTGCCAACAGTTTCGGGGGATTCTCTGGAAACACCATATATTTT. Residues: CANSFGGFSGNTIYF.

Regarding this clonotype: Compared with germline, one end of the junction differs, possibly owing to a read error. This chain joins TRBV20-1 and TRBJ1-1; D is ambiguous. Germline CDR1 reads DFQATT; CDR2 reads SNEGSKA (reference sequence). There are 12 residues in the CDR3. The chain's CDR3 is CIATLYAKGAFF. The CDR3 DNA follows: TGCATTGCTACCCTCTACGCGAAAGGCGCTTTCTTT.